This note documents a single TCR delta chain sequence. Antigen specificity is unknown. This sample was taken from a study of Vδ1+ human thymocytes. Study-level points and caveats: Highly polyclonal TRG and TRD repertoires with Gaussian CDR3 length distributions appeared in thymus. Unlike peripheral blood Vdelta1+ controls, thymic delta-chain sequences included approximately 21% Vdelta2 and few Vdelta3.

The CDR3 sequence is 22 residues long. Germline CDR1 and CDR2: TSWWSYY and QGS. The trim removed 1 base at V and 0 bases at J, leaving 20 bases unmatched. Sequences come from RNA converted to cDNA by reverse transcription. Pooled V-gene forward primers with one constant-region reverse primer generated the CDR3 amplicons by multiplex PCR. TCRdb called clones anew from the multiplex PCR reads with CATT. The sample records around 26,000 delta-chain clones, approximately 30% being singletons. J is TRDJ1 and V is TRDV1, with 10 nucleotides matching TRDD3. The sequenced material came from Vdelta1+ gamma-delta thymocytes from the thymus. Subset meaning: FACS-sorted CD3+ TCRalphabeta- TCRVdelta1+ TCRVdelta2- thymocytes. This clonotype originated in a boy in the first two years of life who had congenital heart surgery. Here the CDR3 reads CALGEQILPRGGGYRYTDKLIF. The CDR3 DNA sequence: TGTGCTCTTGGGGAACAGATTCTCCCTCGTGGTGGGGGATACAGGTACACCGATAAACTCATCTTT.